A selection of T cell receptor beta chains follows, all from one sample in a study of cytotoxic CD8 clonotypes in ibrutinib-treated CLL. Sequenced by immunoSEQ multiplex PCR; TCRdb stores in-frame clones only, minus some. The data contain 45,000 to 60,000 clones, 50% to 70% of them singletons. Sample: PBMCs, taken after 24 months of ibrutinib treatment. All receptors come from a human donor with chronic lymphocytic leukemia. CDR3s include the opening cysteine and the closing phenylalanine or tryptophan. A D gene is named only where the DNA matches it firmly. Size is stated for part of the rows, as once, few or many counts, or as a class when the clone is expanded.

15,.,TRBV4-2,.,TRBJ2-5,CASSYYTTGRETQYF,TGTGCCAGCAGCTACTATACGACGGGGCGTGAGACCCAGTACTTC
14,.,TRBV23-1,.,TRBJ2-5,CASSHHDTQETQYF,TGCGCCAGCAGTCACCACGACACCCAAGAGACCCAGTACTTC
16,.,TRBV19,.,TRBJ2-3,CASSTGTLVSTDTQYF,TGTGCCAGTAGTACCGGGACTCTCGTTAGCACAGATACGCAGTATTTT
14,medium-sized,TRBV6-5,.,TRBJ1-6,CASSYGSRHSPLHF,TGTGCCAGCAGTTACGGAAGCAGACATTCACCCCTCCACTTT
13,.,TRBV10-3,.,TRBJ2-1,CAIGGASLSEQFF,TGTGCCATCGGGGGGGCCTCTCTTAGTGAGCAGTTCTTC
15,.,TRBV14,TRBD2,TRBJ2-3,CASSQSSGSTDTQYF,TGTGCCAGCAGCCAGTCTAGCGGAAGCACAGATACGCAGTATTTT
13,many,TRBV2,.,TRBJ2-5,CASTLGLKETQYF,TGTGCCAGCACCTTGGGACTCAAAGAGACCCAGTACTTC
20,.,TRBV7-8,TRBD2,TRBJ2-5,CASSLEGHWLAGGPYETQYF,TGTGCCAGCAGCTTAGAGGGCCACTGGCTAGCGGGGGGGCCTTATGAGACCCAGTACTTC
15,.,TRBV6-5,.,TRBJ1-4,CASSYSRTTNEKLFF,TGTGCCAGCAGTTACTCGCGAACAACTAATGAAAAACTGTTTTTT
13,few,TRBV18,.,TRBJ2-3,CASSPPASDTQYF,TGTGCCAGCTCACCACCGGCTTCGGATACGCAGTATTTT
19,.,TRBV5-6,TRBD1,TRBJ1-5,CASSFFAGTGYRKGAPQHF,TGTGCCAGCAGCTTTTTCGCCGGGACAGGGTATAGGAAAGGAGCGCCCCAGCATTTT
19,.,TRBV5-5,.,TRBJ1-4,CASSPRTGEGVTTNEKLFF,TGTGCCAGCAGCCCTCGGACGGGGGAGGGAGTTACAACTAATGAAAAACTGTTTTTT
13,many,TRBV29-1,TRBD1,TRBJ1-1,CSVRGTGFTEAFF,TGCAGCGTGAGGGGGACAGGGTTCACTGAAGCTTTCTTT
13,medium-sized,TRBV10-3,.,TRBJ1-4,CAISEGPNEKLFF,TGTGCCATCAGCGAGGGTCCTAATGAAAAACTGTTTTTT
14,.,TRBV18,.,TRBJ1-5,CASSPLKEGQPQHF,TGTGCCAGCTCACCCCTGAAGGAAGGGCAGCCCCAGCATTTT
20,.,TRBV23-1,.,TRBJ1-5,CASSQCRQEGWKESNQPQHF,TGCGCCAGCAGTCAATGTAGACAGGAAGGCTGGAAAGAGAGCAATCAGCCCCAGCATTTT
12,once,TRBV5-6,.,TRBJ1-2,CASSPDTGGYTF,TGTGCCAGCAGCCCCGACACAGGCGGCTACACCTTC
12,few,TRBV5-1,.,TRBJ1-2,CASSFDRLGYTF,TGCGCCAGCAGCTTCGACAGGTTGGGCTACACCTTC
16,.,TRBV9,TRBD1,TRBJ2-5,CASSVSGTGGAETQYF,TGTGCCAGCAGCGTGTCGGGGACAGGGGGCGCGGAGACCCAGTACTTC
16,once,TRBV7-8,.,TRBJ2-5,CASSLVSRQPQETQYF,TGTGCCAGCAGCTTAGTATCCAGACAACCCCAAGAGACCCAGTACTTC
13,.,TRBV6-6,.,TRBJ1-4,CASSPRVEEKLFF,TGTGCCAGCAGCCCCAGGGTAGAGGAAAAACTGTTTTTT
12,once,TRBV29-1,.,TRBJ2-7,CSARVPGVEQYF,TGCAGCGCGCGCGTCCCCGGGGTCGAGCAGTACTTC
15,once,TRBV5-6,.,TRBJ2-1,CASSLGPAWEHEQFF,TGTGCCAGCAGCTTGGGCCCCGCGTGGGAACATGAGCAGTTCTTC
15,.,TRBV27,TRBD2,TRBJ2-1,CASSLWASGGAVQFF,TGTGCCAGCAGTTTATGGGCTAGCGGGGGGGCGGTGCAGTTCTTC
15,.,TRBV7-6,.,TRBJ1-4,CASSRTDSQNEKLFF,TGTGCCAGCAGCCGTACAGACAGCCAGAATGAAAAACTGTTTTTT
14,.,TRBV7-2,TRBD2,TRBJ2-3,CASSFTSGTDTQYF,TGTGCCAGCAGCTTTACTAGCGGCACAGATACGCAGTATTTT
18,few,TRBV4-1,TRBD2,TRBJ2-1,CASSQDSVLLAGNNEQFF,TGCGCCAGCAGCCAAGATTCGGTATTACTAGCGGGGAACAATGAGCAGTTCTTC
14,many,TRBV5-5,.,TRBJ1-1,CASSGGSASTEAFF,TGTGCCAGCAGCGGTGGTTCGGCGAGCACTGAAGCTTTCTTT
15,.,TRBV14,.,TRBJ1-1,CASSLRTGMNTEAFF,TGTGCCAGCAGCCTTAGAACTGGGATGAACACTGAAGCTTTCTTT
16,.,TRBV11-2,TRBD1,TRBJ1-1,CASSPGQGVLNTEAFF,TGTGCCAGCAGCCCTGGACAGGGAGTTCTGAACACTGAAGCTTTCTTT
15,many,TRBV7-9,TRBD1,TRBJ1-1,CASSPPGGSPTEAFF,TGTGCCAGCAGCCCACCAGGGGGGAGTCCAACTGAAGCTTTCTTT
15,few,TRBV7-2,TRBD2,TRBJ2-1,CASKLAGGSHNEQFF,TGTGCCAGCAAACTAGCGGGAGGATCCCACAATGAGCAGTTCTTC
15,once,TRBV5-1,.,TRBJ2-7,CASSSGRARPNEQYF,TGCGCCAGCAGCTCGGGCAGGGCTCGCCCTAACGAGCAGTACTTC
14,.,TRBV29-1,TRBD1,TRBJ1-2,CSAVGQGFSYGYTF,TGCAGCGCTGTGGGACAGGGATTCTCCTATGGCTACACCTTC
15,once,TRBV28,.,TRBJ2-7,CASSYRVSSSYEQYF,TGTGCCAGCAGTTACAGGGTTTCGAGCTCCTACGAGCAGTACTTC
15,few,TRBV7-9,.,TRBJ1-4,CASSFLPGTPEKLFF,TGTGCCAGCAGCTTTCTTCCCGGGACACCCGAAAAACTGTTTTTT
15,few,TRBV6-5,.,TRBJ2-1,CASIKTSSSYNEQFF,TGTGCCAGCATCAAAACCTCAAGCTCCTACAATGAGCAGTTCTTC
15,.,TRBV29-1,.,TRBJ2-3,CSVKPNWGGTDTQYF,TGCAGCGTTAAACCGAACTGGGGGGGCACAGATACGCAGTATTTT